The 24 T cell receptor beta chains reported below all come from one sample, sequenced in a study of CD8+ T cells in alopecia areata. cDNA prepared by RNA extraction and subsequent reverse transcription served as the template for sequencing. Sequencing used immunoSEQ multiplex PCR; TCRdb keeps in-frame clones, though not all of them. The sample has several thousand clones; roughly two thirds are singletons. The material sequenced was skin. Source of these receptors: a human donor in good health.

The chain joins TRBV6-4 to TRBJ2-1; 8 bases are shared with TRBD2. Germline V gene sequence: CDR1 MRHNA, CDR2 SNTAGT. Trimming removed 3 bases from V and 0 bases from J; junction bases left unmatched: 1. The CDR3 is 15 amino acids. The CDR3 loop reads CASSETSGSYNEQFF. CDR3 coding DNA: TGTGCCAGCAGTGAAACTAGCGGCTCCTACAATGAGCAGTTCTTC.

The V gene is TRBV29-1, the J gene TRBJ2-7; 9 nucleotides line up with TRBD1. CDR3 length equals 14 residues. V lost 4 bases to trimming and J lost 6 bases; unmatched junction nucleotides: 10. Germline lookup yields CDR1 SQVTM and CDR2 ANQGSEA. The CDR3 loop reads CSVGGGTGTSEQYF. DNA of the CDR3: TGCAGCGTTGGAGGTGGGACAGGGACGAGCGAGCAGTACTTC.

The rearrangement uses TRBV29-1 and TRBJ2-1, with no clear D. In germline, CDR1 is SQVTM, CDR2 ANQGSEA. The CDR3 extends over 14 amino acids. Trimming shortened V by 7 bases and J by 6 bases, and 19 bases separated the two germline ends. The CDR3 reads CSAERHLDPNEQFF. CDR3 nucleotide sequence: TGCAGCGCAGAAAGACACCTAGACCCCAATGAGCAGTTCTTC.

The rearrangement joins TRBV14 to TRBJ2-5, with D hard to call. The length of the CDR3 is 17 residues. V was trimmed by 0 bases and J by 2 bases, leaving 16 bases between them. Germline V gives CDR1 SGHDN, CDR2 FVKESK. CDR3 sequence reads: CASSQDSIWGRQETQYF. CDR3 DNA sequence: TGTGCCAGCAGCCAAGATTCGATCTGGGGTCGGCAAGAGACCCAGTACTTC.

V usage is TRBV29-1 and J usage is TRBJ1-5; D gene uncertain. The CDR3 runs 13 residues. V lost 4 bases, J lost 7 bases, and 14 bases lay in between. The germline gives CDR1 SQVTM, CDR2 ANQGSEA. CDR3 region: CSVGMSGTQPQHF. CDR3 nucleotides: TGCAGCGTTGGAATGTCAGGTACCCAGCCCCAGCATTTT.

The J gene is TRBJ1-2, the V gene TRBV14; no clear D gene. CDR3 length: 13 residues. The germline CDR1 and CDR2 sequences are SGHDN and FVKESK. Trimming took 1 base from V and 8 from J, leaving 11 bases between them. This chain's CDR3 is CASSQARGRGYTF. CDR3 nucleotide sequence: TGTGCCAGCAGCCAAGCGCGAGGGAGAGGCTACACCTTC.

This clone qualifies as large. CDR3 amino acids: CASVPGLDNEQFF. The CDR3 bases are TGTGCCAGCGTTCCGGGACTAGACAATGAGCAGTTCTTC. V is TRBV28 and J is TRBJ2-1, with 8 bases matching TRBD2. Germline CDR1 reads MDHEN; CDR2 reads SYDVKM. With 8 bases clipped from V and 5 bases from J, the junction kept 5 bases outside the gene matches. This CDR3 comprises 13 residues.

The CDR3: CASSLTTRTAVNTEAFF. The CDR3, as DNA: TGCGCCAGCAGCTTGACCACGCGGACGGCTGTGAACACTGAAGCTTTCTTT. This chain links TRBV5-1 with TRBJ1-1; D gene ambiguous. The V gene lost 1 base and the J gene lost 0 bases, with 16 bases spanning the gap. This CDR3 has 17 residues. CDR1 and CDR2 from the germline V gene are SGHRS and YFSETQ.

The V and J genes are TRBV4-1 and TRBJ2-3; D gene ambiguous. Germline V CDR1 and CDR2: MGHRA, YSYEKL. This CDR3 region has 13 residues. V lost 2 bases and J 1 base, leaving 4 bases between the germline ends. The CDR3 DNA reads TGCGCCAGCAGCCAACGGGGCACAGATACGCAGTATTTT. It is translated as CASSQRGTDTQYF.

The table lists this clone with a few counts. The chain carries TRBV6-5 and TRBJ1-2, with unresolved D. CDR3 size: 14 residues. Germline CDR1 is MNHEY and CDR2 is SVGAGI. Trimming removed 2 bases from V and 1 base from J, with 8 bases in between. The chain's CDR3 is CASSYLTRNYGYTF. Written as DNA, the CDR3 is TGTGCCAGCAGTTACCTGACCCGTAACTATGGCTACACCTTC.

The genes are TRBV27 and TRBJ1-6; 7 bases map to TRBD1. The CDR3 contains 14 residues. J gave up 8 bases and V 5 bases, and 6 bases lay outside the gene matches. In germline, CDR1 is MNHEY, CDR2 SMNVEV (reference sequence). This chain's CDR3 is CASSPRDRYSPLHF. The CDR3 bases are TGTGCCAGCAGTCCACGGGACAGATATTCACCCCTCCACTTT.

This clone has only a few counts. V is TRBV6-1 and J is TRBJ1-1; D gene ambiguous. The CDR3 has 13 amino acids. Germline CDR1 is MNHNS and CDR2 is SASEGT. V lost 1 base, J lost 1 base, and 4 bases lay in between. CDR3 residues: CASSEGENTEAFF. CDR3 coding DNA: TGTGCCAGCAGTGAAGGGGAGAACACTGAAGCTTTCTTT.

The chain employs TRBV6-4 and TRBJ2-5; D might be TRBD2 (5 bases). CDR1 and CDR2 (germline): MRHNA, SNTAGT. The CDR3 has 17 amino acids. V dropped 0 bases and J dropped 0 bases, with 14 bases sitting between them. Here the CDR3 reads CASSDSEAAPYQETQYF. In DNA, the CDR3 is TGTGCCAGCAGTGACTCGGAAGCGGCTCCGTACCAAGAGACCCAGTACTTC.

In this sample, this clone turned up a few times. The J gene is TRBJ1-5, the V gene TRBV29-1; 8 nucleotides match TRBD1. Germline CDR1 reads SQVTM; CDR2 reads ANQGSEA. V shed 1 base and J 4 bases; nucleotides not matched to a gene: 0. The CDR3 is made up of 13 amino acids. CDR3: CSVEGTGNQPQHF. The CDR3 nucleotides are TGCAGCGTTGAAGGGACAGGGAATCAGCCCCAGCATTTT.

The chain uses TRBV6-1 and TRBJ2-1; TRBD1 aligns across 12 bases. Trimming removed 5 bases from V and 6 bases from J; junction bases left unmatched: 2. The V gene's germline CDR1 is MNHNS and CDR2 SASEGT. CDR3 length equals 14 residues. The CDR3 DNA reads TGTGCCAGCAGTCCGGGACAGGGGGCCAATGAGCAGTTCTTC. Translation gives CASSPGQGANEQFF.

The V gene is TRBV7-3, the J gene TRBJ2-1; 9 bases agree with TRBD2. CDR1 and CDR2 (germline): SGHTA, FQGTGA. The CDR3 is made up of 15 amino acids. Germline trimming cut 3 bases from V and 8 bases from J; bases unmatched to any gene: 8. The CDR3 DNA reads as TGTGCCAGCAGCTTTGCGGGAGGGCCGGTTGATGAGCAGTTCTTC. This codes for CASSFAGGPVDEQFF.

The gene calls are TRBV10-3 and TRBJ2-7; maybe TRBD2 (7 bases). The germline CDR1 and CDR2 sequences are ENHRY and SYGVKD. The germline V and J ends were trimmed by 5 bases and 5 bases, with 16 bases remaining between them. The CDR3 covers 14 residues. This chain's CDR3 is CAISLGGEGHEQYF. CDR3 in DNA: TGTGCCATCAGTCTAGGGGGGGAGGGCCACGAGCAGTACTTC.

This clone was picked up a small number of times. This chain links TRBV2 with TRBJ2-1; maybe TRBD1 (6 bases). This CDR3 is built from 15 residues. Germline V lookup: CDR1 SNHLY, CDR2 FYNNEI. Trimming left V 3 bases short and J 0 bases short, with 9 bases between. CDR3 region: CASSEDRSSYNEQFF. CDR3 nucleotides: TGTGCCAGCAGTGAGGACAGAAGCTCCTACAATGAGCAGTTCTTC.

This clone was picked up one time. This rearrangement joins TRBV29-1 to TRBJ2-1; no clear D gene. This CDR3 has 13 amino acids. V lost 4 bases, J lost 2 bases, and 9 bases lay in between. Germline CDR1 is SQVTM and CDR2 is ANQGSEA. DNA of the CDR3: TGCAGCGTTGTTTTCGGTACCTACAATGAGCAGTTCTTC. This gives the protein CSVVFGTYNEQFF.

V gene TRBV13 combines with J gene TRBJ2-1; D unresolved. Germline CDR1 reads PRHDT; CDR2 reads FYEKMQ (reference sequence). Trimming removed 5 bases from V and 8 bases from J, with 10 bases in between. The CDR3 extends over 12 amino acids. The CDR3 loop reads CASSGRLDEQFF. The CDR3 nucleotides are TGTGCCAGCAGCGGAAGATTGGATGAGCAGTTCTTC. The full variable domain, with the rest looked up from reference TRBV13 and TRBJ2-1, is AAGVIQSPRHLIKEKRETATLKCYPIPRHDTVYWYQQGPGQDPQFLISFYEKMQSDKGSIPDRFSAQQFSDYHSELNMSSLELGDSALYFCASSGRLDEQFFGPGTRLTVL.

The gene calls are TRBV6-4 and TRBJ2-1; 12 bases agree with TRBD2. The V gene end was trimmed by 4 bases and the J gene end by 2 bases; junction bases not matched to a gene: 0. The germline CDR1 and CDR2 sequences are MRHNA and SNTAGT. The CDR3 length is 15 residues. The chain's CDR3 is CASSGLAGAYNEQFF. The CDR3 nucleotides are TGTGCCAGCAGTGGACTAGCGGGAGCCTACAATGAGCAGTTCTTC.

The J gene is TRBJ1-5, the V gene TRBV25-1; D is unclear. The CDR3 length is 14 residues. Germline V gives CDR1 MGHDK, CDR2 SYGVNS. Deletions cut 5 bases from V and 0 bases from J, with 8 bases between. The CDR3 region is CASSFSSSNQPQHF. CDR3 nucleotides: TGTGCCAGCAGTTTTTCCAGTAGCAATCAGCCCCAGCATTTT.

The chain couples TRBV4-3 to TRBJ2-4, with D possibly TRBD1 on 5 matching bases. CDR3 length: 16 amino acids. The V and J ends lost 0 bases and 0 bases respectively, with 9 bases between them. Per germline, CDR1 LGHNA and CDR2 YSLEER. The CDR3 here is CASSQDRALAKNIQYF. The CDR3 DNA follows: TGCGCCAGCAGCCAAGACAGGGCCCTAGCCAAAAACATTCAGTACTTC.

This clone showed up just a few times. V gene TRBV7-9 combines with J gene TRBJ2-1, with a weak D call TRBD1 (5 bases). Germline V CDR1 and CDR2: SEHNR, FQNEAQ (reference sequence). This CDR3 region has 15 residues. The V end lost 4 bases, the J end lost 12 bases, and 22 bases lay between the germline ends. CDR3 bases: TGTGCCAGCAGCTCGGGCCCCGCAGGGTTAACTGGGCAGTTCTTC. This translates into CASSSGPAGLTGQFF.